Presented here are 25 T cell receptor beta chains from one specimen sequenced in a study of regulatory T cells in long-lasting Graves disease. Building the TCR beta libraries relied on iRepertoire HTBI primers, and CDR3 regions underwent Arm-PCR. TCRdb itself ran the multiplex PCR reads through MiXCR, one entry per CDR3 protein. The table includes 430,000 or so distinct CDR3 sequences, around 20% detected once. Regarding time point: persistent/refractory GD, antithyroid drugs over 5 years with positive TRAb. There was RNA extracted from PBMCs, and the TCR library was made from it. The material was peripheral blood mononuclear cells (PBMCs), obtained when the disease was refractory, from a patient treated with antithyroid drugs. These receptors all come from a female donor with Graves disease.

Regarding this clonotype: Germline is not matched at one junction end, which may reflect a read error. This rearrangement joins TRBV27 to TRBJ1-5; the D is unclear. CDR1 is MNHEY and CDR2 is SMNVEV in the germline V gene (reference sequence). This CDR3 is 14 amino acids long. As DNA, the CDR3 is TGTGCCACCAGTGCTTCGGGGTTGGAGCAGCCCCAGCATTTT. This sequence encodes CATSASGLEQPQHF.

The sample holds a few counts of this clonotype. The gene calls are TRBV6-1 and TRBJ2-1, with a possible D match to TRBD2 (6 bases). Germline V lookup: CDR1 MNHNS, CDR2 SASEGT. The CDR3 has 16 residues. V was cut by 6 bases and J by 7 bases, with 22 bases left in between. Here the CDR3 DNA reads TGTGCCAGCAGACTCGGCGGGATCAGTTTTGGGAATGAGCAGTTCTTC. This translates into CASRLGGISFGNEQFF.

This clonotype was counted many times. V gene TRBV11-2 combines with J gene TRBJ2-3, with TRBD1 matching 9 bases. The CDR3 has 17 amino acids. After removal of 1 base from V and 4 bases from J, the junction contained 9 bases not matched to a gene. Germline CDR1 is SGHAT and CDR2 is FQNNGV. The CDR3 loop is CASSLGYRDRDADTQYF. The CDR3 coding sequence is TGTGCCAGCAGCTTAGGATACCGGGACAGGGATGCAGATACGCAGTATTTT.

At least ten counts were recorded for this clonotype. Written as DNA, the CDR3 is TGTGCCAGCAGCCGACCCCATGCCGGGACGCCGTTCGAGCAGTACTTC. Amino acid sequence: CASSRPHAGTPFEQYF. V gene TRBV28 combines with J gene TRBJ2-7, with D perhaps assigned TRBD1 or TRBD2 (5 bases each). V lost 6 bases and J 6 bases, leaving 24 bases between the germline ends. CDR3 length equals 16 residues. Germline values: CDR1 MDHEN, CDR2 SYDVKM.

This clonotype was observed a few times. The chain uses TRBV20-1 and TRBJ2-4; D possibly corresponds to TRBD1 (5 bases). Between the trimmed V and J ends, which lost 3 bases and 0 bases, there was a span of 9 bases. From germline, CDR1 is DFQATT and CDR2 SNEGSKA (reference sequence). This CDR3 region has 14 residues. In DNA form, the CDR3 reads TGCAGTGCTAGGGGGCGGCTAGCCAAAAACATTCAGTACTTC. Residues: CSARGRLAKNIQYF.

This clonotype was observed many times. The V and J genes are TRBV28 and TRBJ2-5; TRBD1 matches 7 bases. The V gene's germline CDR1 is MDHEN and CDR2 SYDVKM. J lost 3 bases, V lost 7 bases, and 2 bases had no gene match. The CDR3 covers 12 residues. As DNA, the CDR3 is TGTGCCAGCACTGGGACAGAAGAGACCCAGTACTTC. Translating gives CASTGTEETQYF.

This clonotype showed up many times. The rearrangement uses TRBV5-6 and TRBJ1-2, with D possibly matching TRBD1 (6 bases). This CDR3 has 13 residues. Germline values: CDR1 SGHDT, CDR2 YYEEEE. The germline V and J ends were trimmed by 0 bases and 4 bases, with 7 bases remaining between them. CDR3 sequence reads: CASSLEGGYGYTF. The CDR3 DNA is TGTGCCAGCAGCTTGGAAGGGGGCTATGGCTACACCTTC.

This clonotype was seen many times. The rearrangement joins TRBV7-3 to TRBJ2-6; weak D call: TRBD1 (5 bases). Germline V gene lookup returns CDR1 SGHTA and CDR2 FQGTGA. V was cut by 4 bases and J by 2 bases, with 12 bases left in between. CDR3 length: 16 amino acids. The CDR3 coding sequence is TGTGCCAGCAGCTCCAGGGTTGGAACTGGGGCCAACGTCCTGACTTTC. Protein sequence: CASSSRVGTGANVLTF.

This chain joins TRBV14 and TRBJ2-5; a possible D gene is TRBD2 (6 bases). This CDR3 region has 13 residues. Trimming stripped 7 bases from V and 5 bases from J, with 14 bases between. Germline loops: CDR1 SGHDN, CDR2 FVKESK. CDR3: CASTREFGETQYF. In DNA, the CDR3 is TGTGCCAGCACTCGGGAGTTCGGGGAGACCCAGTACTTC.

This clonotype showed up many times. J is TRBJ1-2 and V is TRBV12-3 or TRBV12-4; 8 bases agree with TRBD1. The CDR3 loop spans 14 amino acids. J was trimmed by 3 bases and V by 7 bases; bases with no gene match: 7. The CDR3 DNA reads TGTGCCAGCACACCGCAGGGGGCCTACTATGGCTACACCTTC. Residues: CASTPQGAYYGYTF.

There are a few counts of this clonotype. The V gene is TRBV5-1, the J gene TRBJ2-1, with D tentatively TRBD2 (6 bases). The CDR3 has 18 amino acids. Per germline, CDR1 SGHRS and CDR2 YFSETQ. The V end lost 4 bases, the J end lost 0 bases, and 20 bases lay between the germline ends. The CDR3 region has the DNA TGCGCCAGCAGCATACGGCGGGGAGGCGCAAGCTCCTACAATGAGCAGTTCTTC. The encoded protein is CASSIRRGGASSYNEQFF. The variable domain in full, with the rest retrieved from reference TRBV5-1 and TRBJ2-1, is KAGVTQTPRYLIKTRGQQVTLSCSPISGHRSVSWYQQTPGQGLQFLFEYFSETQRNKGNFPGRFSGRQFSNSRSEMNVSTLELGDSALYLCASSIRRGGASSYNEQFFGPGTRLTVL.

There are many counts of this clonotype. The CDR3: CASSDYTGTGGKGEQYF. As DNA, the CDR3 is TGTGCCAGCAGTGACTATACTGGGACAGGGGGAAAAGGCGAGCAGTACTTC. The chain combines TRBV27 with TRBJ2-7; TRBD1 matches at 11 bases. This CDR3 is built from 17 residues. Germline CDR1 MNHEY, CDR2 SMNVEV (reference sequence). J lost 6 bases, V lost 5 bases, and 15 bases had no gene match.

Many counts were recorded for this clonotype. V and J are TRBV7-3 and TRBJ1-1; no firm D call. The CDR3 sequence is 13 residues long. CDR1 and CDR2 from the germline V gene are SGHTA and FQGTGA. V lost 3 bases and J lost 4, with 9 bases in between. The CDR3 here is CASSLMEATEAFF. The CDR3 DNA reads TGTGCCAGCAGCTTGATGGAAGCCACTGAAGCTTTCTTT.

This CDR3 reads CSVEGGDFPDRQYF. CDR3 DNA sequence: TGCAGCGTTGAAGGTGGGGACTTCCCGGACAGGCAGTACTTC. This sequence joins TRBV29-1 and TRBJ2-7; D assignment may be TRBD1 or TRBD2 (6 bases each). V was pared by 1 base and J by 9 bases, with 19 bases between. This CDR3 has 14 residues. Germline V lookup: CDR1 SQVTM, CDR2 ANQGSEA.

This clonotype occurred once. The rearrangement uses TRBV15 and TRBJ2-3; 7 bases line up with TRBD2. CDR3 length equals 16 residues. Per the germline V gene, CDR1 is LNHNV and CDR2 is YYDKDF (reference sequence). V was pared by 5 bases and J by 0 bases, with 8 bases of the junction left unmatched. The chain's CDR3 is CATSPGLDFSTDTQYF. CDR3 nucleotide sequence: TGTGCCACCAGCCCAGGACTAGATTTTAGCACAGATACGCAGTATTTT.

V and J are TRBV11-2 and TRBJ2-7; TRBD1 matches 9 bases. This CDR3 spans 18 amino acids. V was clipped by 5 bases and J by 1 base; unmatched bases: 15. Germline V gene sequence: CDR1 SGHAT, CDR2 FQNNGV. The DNA of the CDR3 is TGTGCCAGCAGCACTCGAGGGCGGACAGGGGAAGGATCCTACGAGCAGTACTTC. This translates into CASSTRGRTGEGSYEQYF.

This clonotype is a singleton in its sample. A far larger clone is one nucleotide away, so this likely arose from a read error. The rearrangement links TRBV28 to TRBJ2-5; no clear D gene. The DNA end is more similar to TRBJ2-7, so the J call may be wrong. Germline loops: CDR1 MDHEN, CDR2 SYDVKM. The CDR3 totals 11 residues. DNA of the CDR3: TGTGCCGGCAGCTCGAACTACGAGCAGTACTTC. Its protein product is CAGSSNYEQYF.

At least ten counts were recorded for this clonotype. The V and J genes are TRBV20-1 and TRBJ2-5; D might be TRBD1 or TRBD2, each matching 5 bases. From germline, CDR1 is DFQATT and CDR2 SNEGSKA (reference sequence). Trimming left V 0 bases short and J 5 bases short, with 22 bases between. The length of the CDR3 is 17 residues. CDR3 nucleotides: TGCAGTGCTAGAGACCAGACCCCCGAGGGGCGCGGGGAGACCCAGTACTTC. It translates to CSARDQTPEGRGETQYF.

This clonotype occurred a few times. V is TRBV4-1 and J is TRBJ2-7; TRBD2 agrees at 9 bases. V lost 3 bases to trimming and J lost 4 bases; unmatched junction nucleotides: 7. The CDR3 is 15 residues long. Germline CDR1 MGHRA, CDR2 YSYEKL. The CDR3 spells CASSHAGGPRYEQYF. The CDR3 DNA reads as TGCGCCAGCAGCCATGCGGGAGGGCCTCGGTACGAGCAGTACTTC.

This clonotype has just a few counts. V and J are TRBV9 and TRBJ1-2; the D is unclear. V was pared by 6 bases and J by 5 bases, with 35 bases between. CDR3 length equals 20 residues. CDR1 is SGDLS, CDR2 YYNGEE, per germline. CDR3 amino acids: CASKSDGILTMATPWYGYTF. The CDR3, as DNA: TGTGCCAGCAAGTCAGACGGAATTTTAACTATGGCTACACCTTGGTATGGCTACACCTTC.

This clonotype was counted at least ten times. CDR3 protein: CASMEGDREEEKLFF. CDR3 sequence (DNA): TGTGCCAGCATGGAAGGGGACAGGGAAGAAGAAAAACTGTTTTTT. The V call is TRBV2, the J call TRBJ1-4; 9 nucleotides agree with TRBD1. This CDR3 is 15 amino acids long. The V segment lost 7 bases and the J segment 8 bases; nucleotides outside the gene matches: 11. Germline CDR1 is SNHLY and CDR2 is FYNNEI.

This clonotype was counted ten times or more. V gene TRBV27 combines with J gene TRBJ1-2; D remains unclear. The V gene's germline CDR1 is MNHEY and CDR2 SMNVEV (reference sequence). This CDR3 spans 15 amino acids. Trimming pared 4 bases from V and 6 bases from J, leaving 18 bases between. The CDR3 spells CASSSLWKSVHGYTF. In nucleotides, the CDR3 is TGTGCCAGCAGTTCATTGTGGAAGAGTGTCCATGGCTACACCTTC.

This rearrangement joins TRBV28 to TRBJ2-3; TRBD2 agrees at 8 bases. The V gene end was trimmed by 10 bases and the J gene end by 2 bases; junction bases not matched to a gene: 2. CDR1 is MDHEN and CDR2 is SYDVKM in the germline V gene. This CDR3 has 12 amino acids. The CDR3 spells CATGGDTDTQYF. The CDR3 coding sequence is TGTGCCACCGGGGGGGACACAGATACGCAGTATTTT. The complete variable domain, with remaining parts taken from reference TRBV28 and TRBJ2-3, reads DVKVTQSSRYLVKRTGEKVFLECVQDMDHENMFWYRQDPGLGLRLIYFSYDVKMKEKGDIPEGYSVSREKKERFSLILESASTNQTSMYLCATGGDTDTQYFGPGTRLTVL.

In its sample, this clonotype was seen a few times. V gene TRBV6-1 combines with J gene TRBJ2-2; 9 nucleotides agree with TRBD1. V was pared by 5 bases and J by 5 bases, with 9 bases of the junction left unmatched. CDR3 length equals 16 residues. Germline CDR1 reads MNHNS; CDR2 reads SASEGT. CDR3 coding DNA: TGTGCCAGCAGTAGTTCCGGGACAGGGTCGACCGGGGAGCTGTTTTTT. Protein sequence: CASSSSGTGSTGELFF.

This clonotype has a count of ten or more. This chain links TRBV5-1 with TRBJ1-2; 7 bases fit TRBD1. This CDR3 spans 16 amino acids. CDR1 and CDR2 from the germline V gene are SGHRS and YFSETQ. The junction had 8 bases not matched to a gene; V was cut back by 2 bases and J by 1 base. CDR3 DNA sequence: TGCGCCAGCAGCTTCGATGGGACAGAACATAACTATGGCTACACCTTC. This translates into CASSFDGTEHNYGYTF.